A selection of T cell receptor beta chains follows, all from one sample in a study of technical replicates of blood from several donors. The data were produced by immunoSEQ multiplex PCR, yet TCRdb's version contains in-frame clones alone and is incomplete. The table shows 58,000 or so clones, with more than 75% occurring only once. What was sequenced was PBMCs. The receptor source for this set is a human donor in good health. Some clones in this sample may be carry-over from other donors' samples. CDR3s include the opening cysteine and the closing phenylalanine or tryptophan. A D gene is named only where the DNA matches it firmly. Only some rows state a clone size, as once, few, many or a class for expanded clones.

J gene,V gene,clone size,D gene,CDR3 DNA,CDR3 protein
TRBJ1-2,TRBV21-1,many,NA,TGTGCCAGCAGCGCTAAGAACTATGGCTACACCTTC,CASSAKNYGYTF
TRBJ2-1,TRBV13,few,TRBD2,TGTGCCAGCAGCGCCGGGACTAGCGGAGACAATGAGCAGTTCTTC,CASSAGTSGDNEQFF
TRBJ2-1,TRBV28,NA,NA,TGTGCCAGCAGTTTATCGGGGATATCCTACAATGAGCAGTTCTTC,CASSLSGISYNEQFF
TRBJ1-5,TRBV6-1,NA,TRBD1,TGTGCCAGCAGTGGCCGGGACAGCGATCAGCCCCAGCATTTT,CASSGRDSDQPQHF
TRBJ2-1,TRBV10-3,NA,TRBD1,TGTGCCATCAGTGAGCGGACAGGCAATGAGCAGTTCTTC,CAISERTGNEQFF
TRBJ1-6,TRBV4-1,NA,NA,TGCGCCAGCAGCCAGGGCTTCCCCGTGGGGGGCTCCTATAATTCACCCCTCCACTTT,CASSQGFPVGGSYNSPLHF
TRBJ1-6,TRBV30,NA,TRBD1,TGTGCCTGCACAACCGGGACAGGGAATTCACCCCTCCACTTT,CACTTGTGNSPLHF
TRBJ1-3,TRBV7-8,NA,TRBD1,TGTGCCAGCAGCACCCTCCTAAAGGGACAGGGGGCTTCTGGAAACACCATATATTTT,CASSTLLKGQGASGNTIYF
TRBJ2-7,TRBV12-5,NA,TRBD2,TGTGCTAGTGGTTTGGGGACTAGCACCCCCTCCTACGAGCAGTACTTC,CASGLGTSTPSYEQYF
TRBJ2-7,TRBV5-4,NA,NA,TGTGCCAGCAGCTTGACACAGGGTAGCCTCGAGCAGTACTTC,CASSLTQGSLEQYF
TRBJ1-1,TRBV6-5,NA,TRBD1,TGTGCCAGCAGCCCAGGGGGCGAGGTAGCTGAAGCTTTCTTT,CASSPGGEVAEAFF
TRBJ2-3,TRBV25-1,NA,NA,TGTGCCAGCAGTGAACCCGGGTCAGCCACCGCGAATACGCAGTATTTT,CASSEPGSATANTQYF
TRBJ2-5,TRBV6-6,NA,NA,TGTGCCAGCAGCGAGGACCAAGAGACCCAGTACTTC,CASSEDQETQYF
TRBJ1-2,TRBV25-1,NA,TRBD1,TGTGCCATCGAACAGGGGCGCGGCTACACCTTC,CAIEQGRGYTF
TRBJ2-7,TRBV29-1,NA,TRBD1,TGCAGCGTTGGTAGGACAGGGGGCTACGAGCAGTACTTC,CSVGRTGGYEQYF
TRBJ1-1,TRBV7-2,NA,NA,TGTGCCAGCAGCCCCGTTCGGGGGGGCACTGAAGCTTTCTTT,CASSPVRGGTEAFF
TRBJ2-1,TRBV4-1,NA,NA,TGCGCCAGCAGCCAAGAAACAGGACTACCCACCCCGATGGAGCAGTTCTTC,CASSQETGLPTPMEQFF
TRBJ2-1,TRBV18,NA,TRBD2,TGTGCCAGCTCACCAGGGCTAGCGGGAACCAATGAGCAGTTCTTC,CASSPGLAGTNEQFF
TRBJ1-2,TRBV5-4,NA,NA,TGTGCCAGCAGCTTCTTGGGGGCGTATGGCTACACCTTC,CASSFLGAYGYTF
TRBJ2-3,TRBV29-1,NA,TRBD1,TGCAGCGTTGAAGCTTACCGGGACAGGGCCACAGATACGCAGTATTTT,CSVEAYRDRATDTQYF
TRBJ2-7,TRBV9,NA,NA,TGTGCCAGCAGCCTAGCAGGGTACGAGCAGTACTTC,CASSLAGYEQYF
TRBJ1-2,TRBV5-6,NA,NA,TGTGCCAGCAGCACGGGACATATTGTAGGTGGCTACACCTTC,CASSTGHIVGGYTF
TRBJ2-1,TRBV5-1,NA,TRBD2,TGCGCCAGCAGCCGAGAGGCGGGAGGGACCAATGAGCAGTTCTTC,CASSREAGGTNEQFF
TRBJ2-7,TRBV4-1,NA,NA,TGCGCCAGCAGCCTAAGCCCGTCCTACGAGCAGTACTTC,CASSLSPSYEQYF
TRBJ1-4,TRBV7-9,NA,NA,TGTGCCAGCAGCAATGACAGGTTCGCAACTAATGAAAAACTGTTTTTT,CASSNDRFATNEKLFF
TRBJ2-1,TRBV30,NA,TRBD2,TGTGCCTGGAGGGGACTAGTCTACAATGAGCAGTTCTTC,CAWRGLVYNEQFF
TRBJ2-1,TRBV11-2,NA,TRBD2,TGTGCCAGCAGCGTAGCGGGAGTAGCCTACAATGAGCAGTTCTTC,CASSVAGVAYNEQFF
TRBJ2-1,TRBV7-2,few,TRBD2,TGTGCCAGCAAACGGGACTACCTATACAATGAGCAGTTCTTC,CASKRDYLYNEQFF
TRBJ1-2,TRBV9,NA,NA,TGTGCCAGCAGCAAGAGTCCGACAGTAAACTATGGCTACACCTTC,CASSKSPTVNYGYTF
TRBJ2-1,TRBV30,NA,NA,TGTGCCTGGAGCCAGCTAGCCTCCTACAATGAGCAGTTCTTC,CAWSQLASYNEQFF
TRBJ1-1,TRBV6-1,NA,NA,TGTGCCAGCAGTCCTATACACGGAGAAAACACTGAAGCTTTCTTT,CASSPIHGENTEAFF
TRBJ1-4,TRBV19,NA,TRBD1,TGTGCCAGTAGCACGGGACAGCCTGGTGAAAAACTGTTTTTT,CASSTGQPGEKLFF
TRBJ2-7,TRBV18,NA,TRBD2,TGTGCCAGCTCACCCCTGTTTAGCGGGAAATCCTACGAGCAGTACTTC,CASSPLFSGKSYEQYF
TRBJ2-7,TRBV5-4,NA,TRBD1,TGTGCCAGCAGACGACCGGGACAGGGCATTCACGAGCAGTACTTC,CASRRPGQGIHEQYF
TRBJ1-2,TRBV9,NA,NA,TGTGCCAGCAGCGTAGGAGGCGATATGGGTACTGGCTACACCTTC,CASSVGGDMGTGYTF
TRBJ2-5,TRBV11-2,NA,TRBD2,TGTGCCAGCAGCTTGTCGGGACTAGCGGAAGAGACCCAGTACTTC,CASSLSGLAEETQYF
TRBJ2-7,TRBV6-5,NA,NA,TGTGCCAGCAGGGTACGGAGGGTGGGCGAGTACGAGCAGTACTTC,CASRVRRVGEYEQYF
TRBJ2-5,TRBV6-6,NA,TRBD2,TGTGCCAGCAGCCAAAACCTAGCGGGAGGAGGAGAGACCCAGTACTTC,CASSQNLAGGGETQYF
TRBJ1-2,TRBV12-5,NA,NA,TGTGCTAGTGGTTTGGTACTCCCCCAGAGGAACTATGGCTACACCTTC,CASGLVLPQRNYGYTF
TRBJ2-5,TRBV7-2,NA,NA,TGTGCCAGCAGCTCAGACGGCACCAGGGGCGAGACCCAGTACTTC,CASSSDGTRGETQYF
TRBJ2-2,TRBV14,NA,NA,TGTGCCACCGGACGGGGGAACACCGGGGAGCTGTTTTTT,CATGRGNTGELFF
TRBJ1-4,TRBV7-6,NA,TRBD1,TGTGCCAGCTCGACAGGGGGCCGGGCTAATGAAAAACTGTTTTTT,CASSTGGRANEKLFF
TRBJ2-2,TRBV2,NA,TRBD2,TGTGCCAGCAGAGGGAGCGGGAGGAACACCGGGGAGCTGTTTTTT,CASRGSGRNTGELFF
TRBJ2-7,TRBV4-3,NA,TRBD2,TGCGCCAGCAGCCAAGATACTAGCGGGGGCCCACACTACGAGCAGTACTTC,CASSQDTSGGPHYEQYF
TRBJ2-5,TRBV6-5,NA,TRBD2,TGTGCCAGCACCGCCGTGAGACTAGCGGGAGTAACCCAGTACTTC,CASTAVRLAGVTQYF
TRBJ1-1,TRBV27,NA,TRBD1,TGTGCCAGCATCCCAGGGGGTAGGCAGGGAAGGACTGAAGCTTTCTTT,CASIPGGRQGRTEAFF
TRBJ2-2,TRBV12-5,NA,NA,TGTGCTAGTACCTCTGGGTCGGGGAACACCGGGGAGCTGTTTTTT,CASTSGSGNTGELFF
TRBJ1-3,TRBV7-8,NA,NA,TGTGCCAGCAGCTTACACTCTGGAAACACCATATATTTT,CASSLHSGNTIYF
TRBJ2-4,TRBV7-2,NA,TRBD2,TGTGCCAGCAGCATTAGCGGGGGGGCCTCCAAAAACATTCAGTACTTC,CASSISGGASKNIQYF
TRBJ1-1,TRBV6-6,NA,NA,TGTGCCAGCAGTTACACAACAGGGAGTGAAGCTTTCTTT,CASSYTTGSEAFF
TRBJ1-1,TRBV27,NA,TRBD1,TGTGCCAGCAGTAGAGGAGAACAGGGGGGACGAGCTTTCTTT,CASSRGEQGGRAFF
TRBJ1-2,TRBV6-6,NA,TRBD1,TGTGCCAGCAGTGATGCCGGGACAGCGTATGGCTACACCTTC,CASSDAGTAYGYTF
TRBJ2-2,TRBV5-1,NA,NA,TGCGCCAGCAGCTCCAGGGTCGCCGCGAACACCGGGGAGCTGTTTTTT,CASSSRVAANTGELFF
TRBJ1-5,TRBV6-6,NA,TRBD1,TGTGCCAGCAGAGAGGGGGCCTCTCAGCCCCAGCATTTT,CASREGASQPQHF
TRBJ2-1,TRBV10-3,NA,NA,TGTGCCACCGGCAGGGAAAAAGGGAATGAGCAGTTCTTC,CATGREKGNEQFF
TRBJ2-7,TRBV19,NA,TRBD1,TGTGCCAGTACTGAGAACAGGGGAAGGAACGAGCAGTACTTC,CASTENRGRNEQYF
TRBJ2-1,TRBV7-2,NA,NA,TGTGCCAGCAGCTTAGTATTCGGGAGCCTCAATGAGCAGTTCTTC,CASSLVFGSLNEQFF
TRBJ2-1,TRBV29-1,NA,NA,TGCAGCGTTGTGCAGAGGGAGCAGTTCTTC,CSVVQREQFF
TRBJ1-1,TRBV11-1,NA,TRBD1,TGTGCCAGCAGCCCTTGGACAGGGGGCTTGGACACTGAAGCTTTCTTT,CASSPWTGGLDTEAFF
TRBJ2-7,TRBV10-3,NA,NA,TGTGCCATCAGTGGCGGGACAGAAAGCTCCTACGAGCAGTACTTC,CAISGGTESSYEQYF